This T cell receptor beta chain was documented in a study of lymphopenia after photon versus proton radiotherapy. In regard to this clone: What it binds is not known.

General study results and limits: Larger post-nadir TCR diversity loss correlated inversely with survival in deceased patients. Post-nadir diversity loss with photons came from oligoclonal expansion, particularly CD8+ Temra cells.

Only in-frame clones appear in the TCRdb table, and some are missing; sequencing was by immunoSEQ multiplex PCR. The sample carries more than 70,000 clones, about four fifths recorded once. The origin of this receptor is a man between 60 and 75 years old with pancreatic cancer. Sequenced material: peripheral blood, taken from a patient treated with proton-based radiotherapy.

As DNA, the CDR3 is TGTGCCATCAGTGAAGTGGACGGGTTCTATGGCTACACCTTC. Encoded protein: CAISEVDGFYGYTF. The chain uses TRBV10-3 and TRBJ1-2; no definite D call. The CDR3 sequence is 14 residues long. V was shortened by 3 bases and J by 4 bases, with 12 bases between the two germline ends. Germline V gene sequence: CDR1 ENHRY, CDR2 SYGVKD.